This entry concerns a single T cell receptor beta chain. Its antigen is not known. This sample stems from a study of response to subunit inactivated influenza vaccine. Study-level findings and limits: A suggestion made by the authors is that each seasonal influenza vaccination recruits few new T cells.

Germline V gene sequence: CDR1 MRHNA, CDR2 SNTAGT. Trimming at V came to 10 bases and at J to 5 bases, leaving 10 bases not matched to a gene. The CDR3 is made up of 13 amino acids. TCRdb independently ran MiXCR on the RT-PCR reads; one entry per CDR3 protein. In the table there are over 750,000 distinct CDR3 sequences, 21% of which are singletons. The V gene is TRBV6-4, the J gene TRBJ1-1; TRBD1 matches 7 bases. The material sequenced was PBMCs from blood, taken about 5 days after vaccination. The source is a man aged 45 to 65 who received an inactivated influenza vaccine. CDR3 residues: CATREGAKTEAFF. The CDR3 DNA is TGTGCCACCAGGGAGGGGGCGAAGACTGAAGCTTTCTTT.